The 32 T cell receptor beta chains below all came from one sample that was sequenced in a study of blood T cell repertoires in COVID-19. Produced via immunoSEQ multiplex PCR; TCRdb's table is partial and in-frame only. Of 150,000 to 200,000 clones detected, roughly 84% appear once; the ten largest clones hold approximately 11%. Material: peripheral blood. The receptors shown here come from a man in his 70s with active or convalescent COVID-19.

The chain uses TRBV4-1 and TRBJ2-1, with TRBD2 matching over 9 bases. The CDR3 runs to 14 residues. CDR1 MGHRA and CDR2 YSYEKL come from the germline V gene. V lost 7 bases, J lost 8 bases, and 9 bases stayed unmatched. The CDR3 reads CASKRGALKDEQFF. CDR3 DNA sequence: TGCGCCAGCAAGCGGGGGGCCCTTAAAGATGAGCAGTTCTTC.

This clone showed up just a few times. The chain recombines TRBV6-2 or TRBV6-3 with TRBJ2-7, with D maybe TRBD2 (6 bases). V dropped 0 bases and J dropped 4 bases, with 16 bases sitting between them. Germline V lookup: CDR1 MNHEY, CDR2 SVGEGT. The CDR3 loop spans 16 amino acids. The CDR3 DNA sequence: TGTGCCAGCAGTTACTCGAGCGGGCCAAGACCTTACGAGCAGTACTTC. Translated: CASSYSSGPRPYEQYF.

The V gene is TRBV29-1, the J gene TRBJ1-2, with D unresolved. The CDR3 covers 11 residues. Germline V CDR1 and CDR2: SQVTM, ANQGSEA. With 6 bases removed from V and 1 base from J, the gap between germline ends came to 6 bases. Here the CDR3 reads CSVEYNYGYTF. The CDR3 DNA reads TGCAGCGTCGAGTATAACTATGGCTACACCTTC.

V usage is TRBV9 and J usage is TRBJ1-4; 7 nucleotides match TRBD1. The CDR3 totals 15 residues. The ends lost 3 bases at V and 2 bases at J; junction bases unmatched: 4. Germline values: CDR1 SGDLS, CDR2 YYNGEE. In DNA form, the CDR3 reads TGTGCCAGCAGCGCAGGGGGTTCCACTAATGAAAAACTGTTTTTT. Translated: CASSAGGSTNEKLFF.

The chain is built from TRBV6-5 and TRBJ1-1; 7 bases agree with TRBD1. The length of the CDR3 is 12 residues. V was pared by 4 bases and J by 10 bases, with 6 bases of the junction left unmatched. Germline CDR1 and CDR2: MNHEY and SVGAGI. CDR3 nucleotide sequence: TGTGCCAGCAGTTTCAGACAGGGACCAGCTTTCTTT. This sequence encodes CASSFRQGPAFF.

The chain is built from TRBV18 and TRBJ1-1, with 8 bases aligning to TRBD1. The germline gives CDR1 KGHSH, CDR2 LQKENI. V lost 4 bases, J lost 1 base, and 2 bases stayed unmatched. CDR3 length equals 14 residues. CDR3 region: CASSRDRGNTEAFF. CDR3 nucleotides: TGTGCCAGCTCACGAGACAGGGGGAACACTGAAGCTTTCTTT. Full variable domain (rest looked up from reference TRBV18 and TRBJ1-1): NAGVMQNPRHLVRRRGQEARLRCSPMKGHSHVYWYRQLPEEGLKFMVYLQKENIIDESGMPKERFSAEFPKEGPSILRIQQVVRGDSAAYFCASSRDRGNTEAFFGQGTRLTVV.

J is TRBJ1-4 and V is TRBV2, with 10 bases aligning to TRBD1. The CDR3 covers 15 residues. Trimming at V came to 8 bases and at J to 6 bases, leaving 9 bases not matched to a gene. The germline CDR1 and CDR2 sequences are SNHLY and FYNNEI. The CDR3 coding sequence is TGTGCCAGCGTACGACAGGGGGCGGGTGATGAAAAACTGTTTTTT. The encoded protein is CASVRQGAGDEKLFF.

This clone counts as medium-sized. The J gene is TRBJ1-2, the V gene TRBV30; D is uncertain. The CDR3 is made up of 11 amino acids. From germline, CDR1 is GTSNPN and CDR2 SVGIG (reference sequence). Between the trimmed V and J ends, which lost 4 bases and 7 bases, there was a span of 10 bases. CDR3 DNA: TGTGCCTGGACCGGGATGAGTGGCTACACCTTC. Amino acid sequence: CAWTGMSGYTF.

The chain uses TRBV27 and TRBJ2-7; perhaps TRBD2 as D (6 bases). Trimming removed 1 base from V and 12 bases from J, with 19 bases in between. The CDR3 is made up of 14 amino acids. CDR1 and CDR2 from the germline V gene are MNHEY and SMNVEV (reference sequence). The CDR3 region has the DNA TGTGCCAGCAGTTTATTTACCCGGGAGCAGAAAAGGTACTTC. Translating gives CASSLFTREQKRYF.

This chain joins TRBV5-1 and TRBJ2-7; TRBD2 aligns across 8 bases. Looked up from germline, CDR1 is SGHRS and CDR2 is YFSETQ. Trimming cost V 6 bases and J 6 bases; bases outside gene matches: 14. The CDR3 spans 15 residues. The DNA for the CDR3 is TGCGCCAGCATCCCCCCGGGGGGGCGGGCTTCCGAGCAGTACTTC. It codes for CASIPPGGRASEQYF.

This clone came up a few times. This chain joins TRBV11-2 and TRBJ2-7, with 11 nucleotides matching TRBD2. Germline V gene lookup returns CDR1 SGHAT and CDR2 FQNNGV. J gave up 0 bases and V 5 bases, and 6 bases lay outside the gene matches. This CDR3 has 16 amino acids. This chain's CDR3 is CASSKGLAGGSYEQYF. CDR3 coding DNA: TGTGCCAGCAGCAAAGGACTAGCGGGTGGCTCCTACGAGCAGTACTTC.

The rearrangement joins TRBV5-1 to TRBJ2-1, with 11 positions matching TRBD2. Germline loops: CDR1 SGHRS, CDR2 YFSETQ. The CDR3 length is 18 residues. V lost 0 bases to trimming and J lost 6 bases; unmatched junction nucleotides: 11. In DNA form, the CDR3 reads TGCGCCAGCAGCTTGGGATTAGCGGGAGGGCCCTTTTCCAATGAGCAGTTCTTC. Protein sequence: CASSLGLAGGPFSNEQFF.

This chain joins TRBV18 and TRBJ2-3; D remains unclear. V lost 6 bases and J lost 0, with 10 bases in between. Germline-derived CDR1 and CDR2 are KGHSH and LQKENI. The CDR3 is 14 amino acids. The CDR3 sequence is CASSPTRSTDTQYF. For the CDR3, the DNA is TGTGCCAGCTCTCCAACCAGGAGCACAGATACGCAGTATTTT.

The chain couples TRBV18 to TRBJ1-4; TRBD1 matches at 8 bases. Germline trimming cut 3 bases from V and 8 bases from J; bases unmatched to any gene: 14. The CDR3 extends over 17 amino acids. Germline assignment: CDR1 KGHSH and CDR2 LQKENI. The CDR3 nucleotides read TGTGCCAGCTCACCCCCTGAATGGACAGGGATAGGGGAAAAACTGTTTTTT. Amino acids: CASSPPEWTGIGEKLFF. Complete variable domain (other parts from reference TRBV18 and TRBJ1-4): NAGVMQNPRHLVRRRGQEARLRCSPMKGHSHVYWYRQLPEEGLKFMVYLQKENIIDESGMPKERFSAEFPKEGPSILRIQQVVRGDSAAYFCASSPPEWTGIGEKLFFGSGTQLSVL.

Here the CDR3 DNA reads TGTGCCAGCAGATCCTCCTGGGAGCGGGAGTCCGGGGAGCTGTTTTTT. Translated: CASRSSWERESGELFF. The chain couples TRBV27 to TRBJ2-2; 8 positions match TRBD2. This CDR3 is 16 amino acids long. The V segment lost 6 bases and the J segment 6 bases; nucleotides outside the gene matches: 12. Germline-derived CDR1 and CDR2 are MNHEY and SMNVEV (reference sequence).

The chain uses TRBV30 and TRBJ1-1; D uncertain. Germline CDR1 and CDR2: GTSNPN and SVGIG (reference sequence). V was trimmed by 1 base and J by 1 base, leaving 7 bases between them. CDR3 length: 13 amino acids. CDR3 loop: CAWSDRPNTEAFF. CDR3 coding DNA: TGTGCCTGGAGTGACAGACCGAACACTGAAGCTTTCTTT.

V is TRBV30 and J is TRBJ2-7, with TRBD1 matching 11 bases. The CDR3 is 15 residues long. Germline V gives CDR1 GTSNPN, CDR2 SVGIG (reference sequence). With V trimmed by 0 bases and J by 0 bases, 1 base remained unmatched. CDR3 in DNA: TGTGCCTGGAGTGTTGGGACAGGGGGCTCCTACGAGCAGTACTTC. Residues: CAWSVGTGGSYEQYF.

This CDR3 reads CASRMNSFPAYNEQFF. CDR3 nucleotides: TGTGCCAGCAGGATGAACTCGTTCCCGGCCTACAATGAGCAGTTCTTC. The chain is built from TRBV27 and TRBJ2-1, with D unclear. CDR1 is MNHEY and CDR2 is SMNVEV in the germline V gene (reference sequence). Trimming shortened V by 6 bases and J by 2 bases, and 17 bases separated the two germline ends. This CDR3 spans 16 amino acids.

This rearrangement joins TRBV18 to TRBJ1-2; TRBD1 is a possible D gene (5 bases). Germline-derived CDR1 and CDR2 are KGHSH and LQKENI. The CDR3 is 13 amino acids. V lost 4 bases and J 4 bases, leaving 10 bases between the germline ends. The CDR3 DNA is TGTGCCAGCTCACAGGAGCAGGGCTATGGCTACACCTTC. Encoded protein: CASSQEQGYGYTF.

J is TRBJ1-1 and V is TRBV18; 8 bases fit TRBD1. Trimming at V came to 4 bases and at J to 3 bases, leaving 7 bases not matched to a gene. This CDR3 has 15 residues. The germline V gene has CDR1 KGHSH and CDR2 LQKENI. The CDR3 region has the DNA TGTGCCAGCTCACTCTTAGGACAGGGACACACTGAAGCTTTCTTT. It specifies CASSLLGQGHTEAFF.

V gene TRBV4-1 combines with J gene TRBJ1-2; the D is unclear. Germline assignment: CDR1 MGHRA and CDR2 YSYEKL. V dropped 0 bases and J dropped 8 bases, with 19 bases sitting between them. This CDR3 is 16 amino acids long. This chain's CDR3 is CASSQDFLGVERGYTF. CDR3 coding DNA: TGCGCCAGCAGCCAAGATTTCCTCGGGGTGGAACGGGGCTACACCTTC.

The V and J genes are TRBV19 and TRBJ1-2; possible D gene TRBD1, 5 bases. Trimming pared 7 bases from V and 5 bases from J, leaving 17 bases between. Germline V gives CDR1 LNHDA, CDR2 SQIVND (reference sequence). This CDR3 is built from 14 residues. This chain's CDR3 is CASTPRTPTYGYTF. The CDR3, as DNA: TGTGCCAGTACCCCCCGGACACCTACTTATGGCTACACCTTC.

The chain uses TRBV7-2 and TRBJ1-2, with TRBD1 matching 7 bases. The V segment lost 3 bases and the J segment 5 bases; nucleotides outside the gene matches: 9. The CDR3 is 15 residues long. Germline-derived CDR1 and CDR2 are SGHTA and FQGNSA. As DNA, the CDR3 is TGTGCCAGCAGCTTGCGCGAGGGGGCGAGTTATGGCTACACCTTC. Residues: CASSLREGASYGYTF.

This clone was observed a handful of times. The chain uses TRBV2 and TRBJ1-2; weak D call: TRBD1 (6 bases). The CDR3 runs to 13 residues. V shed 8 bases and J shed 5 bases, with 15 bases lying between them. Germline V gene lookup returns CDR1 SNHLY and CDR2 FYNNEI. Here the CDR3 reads CASEGGGLYGYTF. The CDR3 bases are TGTGCCAGCGAGGGAGGGGGACTATATGGCTACACCTTC.

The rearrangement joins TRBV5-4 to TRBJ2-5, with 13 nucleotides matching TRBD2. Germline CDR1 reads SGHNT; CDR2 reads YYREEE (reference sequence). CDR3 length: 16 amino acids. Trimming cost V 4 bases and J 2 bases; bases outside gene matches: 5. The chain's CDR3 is CASSRRLAGGQETQYF. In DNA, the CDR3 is TGTGCCAGCAGCCGGAGACTAGCGGGGGGACAAGAGACCCAGTACTTC.

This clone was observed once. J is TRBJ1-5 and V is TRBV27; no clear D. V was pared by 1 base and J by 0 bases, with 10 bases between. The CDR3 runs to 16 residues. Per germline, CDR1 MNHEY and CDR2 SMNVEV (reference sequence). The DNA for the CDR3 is TGTGCCAGCAGTTTATTGTACTCAGGTAGCAATCAGCCCCAGCATTTT. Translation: CASSLLYSGSNQPQHF.

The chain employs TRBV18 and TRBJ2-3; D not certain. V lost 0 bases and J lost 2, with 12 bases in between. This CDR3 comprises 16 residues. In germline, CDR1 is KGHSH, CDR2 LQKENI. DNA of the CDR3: TGTGCCAGCTCACCACCGCCTCAGTTGGTCACAGATACGCAGTATTTT. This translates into CASSPPPQLVTDTQYF.

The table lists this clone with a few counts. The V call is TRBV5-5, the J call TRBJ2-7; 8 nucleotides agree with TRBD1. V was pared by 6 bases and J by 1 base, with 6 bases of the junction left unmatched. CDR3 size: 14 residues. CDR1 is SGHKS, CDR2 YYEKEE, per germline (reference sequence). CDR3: CASNGQGVSYEQYF. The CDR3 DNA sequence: TGTGCCAGCAACGGACAGGGAGTATCCTACGAGCAGTACTTC.

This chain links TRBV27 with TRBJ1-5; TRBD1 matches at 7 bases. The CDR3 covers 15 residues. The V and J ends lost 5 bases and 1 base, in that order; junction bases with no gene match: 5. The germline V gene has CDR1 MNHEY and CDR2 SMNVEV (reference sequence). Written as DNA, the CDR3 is TGTGCCAGCAGTACTGACAGGGCCAGCAATCAGCCCCAGCATTTT. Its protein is CASSTDRASNQPQHF.

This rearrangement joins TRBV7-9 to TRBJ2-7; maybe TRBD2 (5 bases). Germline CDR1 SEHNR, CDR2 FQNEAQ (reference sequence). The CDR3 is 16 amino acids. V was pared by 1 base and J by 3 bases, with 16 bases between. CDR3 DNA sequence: TGTGCCAGCAGCTTAGGAGGTTCTGGCGGGTACTACGAGCAGTACTTC. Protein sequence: CASSLGGSGGYYEQYF.

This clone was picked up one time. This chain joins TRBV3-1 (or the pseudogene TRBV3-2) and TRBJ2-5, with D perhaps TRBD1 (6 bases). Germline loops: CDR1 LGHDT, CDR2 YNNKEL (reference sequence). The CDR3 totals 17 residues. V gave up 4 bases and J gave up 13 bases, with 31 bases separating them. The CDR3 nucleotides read TGTGCCAGCAGCCCTAGGGACCTACAGGGCCGATCTCCAGGCGGGTACTTC. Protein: CASSPRDLQGRSPGGYF.

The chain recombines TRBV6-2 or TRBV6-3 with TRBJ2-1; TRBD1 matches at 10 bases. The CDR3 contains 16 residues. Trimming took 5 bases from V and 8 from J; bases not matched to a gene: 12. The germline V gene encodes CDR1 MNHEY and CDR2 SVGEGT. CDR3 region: CASSSFLGQGRDEQFF. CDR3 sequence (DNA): TGTGCCAGCAGTAGTTTCTTGGGACAGGGGAGGGATGAGCAGTTCTTC.